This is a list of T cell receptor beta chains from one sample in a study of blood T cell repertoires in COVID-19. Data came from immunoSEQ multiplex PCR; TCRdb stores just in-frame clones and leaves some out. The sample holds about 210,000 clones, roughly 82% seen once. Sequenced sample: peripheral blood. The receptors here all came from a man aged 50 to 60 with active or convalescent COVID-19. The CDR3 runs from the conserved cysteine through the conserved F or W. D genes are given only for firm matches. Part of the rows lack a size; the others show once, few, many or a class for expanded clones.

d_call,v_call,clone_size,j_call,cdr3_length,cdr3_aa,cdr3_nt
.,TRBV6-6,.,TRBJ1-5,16,CASSYAGFSRNQPQHF,TGTGCCAGCAGTTACGCGGGATTCTCCCGGAATCAGCCCCAGCATTTT
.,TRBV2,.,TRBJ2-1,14,CASSEQGSYNEQFF,TGTGCCAGCAGTGAGCAGGGGTCCTACAATGAGCAGTTCTTC
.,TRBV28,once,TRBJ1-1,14,CASSRDSTNTEAFF,TGTGCCAGCAGCCGGGACTCTACGAACACTGAAGCTTTCTTT
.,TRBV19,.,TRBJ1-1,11,CASSTRRLAFF,TGTGCCAGTAGTACGAGGAGGTTAGCTTTCTTT
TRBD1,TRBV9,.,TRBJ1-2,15,CASSAFGTGTIGYTF,TGTGCCAGCAGCGCCTTCGGGACAGGTACTATTGGCTACACCTTC
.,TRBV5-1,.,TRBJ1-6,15,CASSSEGHYNSPLHF,TGCGCCAGCAGCTCCGAGGGACACTATAATTCACCCCTCCACTTT
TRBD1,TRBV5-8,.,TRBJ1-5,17,CASSLGAGRGFNQPQHF,TGTGCCAGCAGCTTGGGGGCGGGCAGGGGGTTCAATCAGCCCCAGCATTTT
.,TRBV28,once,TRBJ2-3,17,CASSLGGWKTSTDTQYF,TGTGCCAGCAGTTTAGGGGGCTGGAAGACTAGCACAGATACGCAGTATTTT
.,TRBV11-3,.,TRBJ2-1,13,CASSLEGASEQFF,TGTGCCAGCAGCTTAGAAGGGGCTAGTGAGCAGTTCTTC
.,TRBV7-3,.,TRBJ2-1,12,CASSSAGNEQFF,TGTGCCAGCAGCTCCGCGGGCAATGAGCAGTTCTTC
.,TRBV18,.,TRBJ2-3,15,CASSPPSRGRDTQYF,TGTGCCAGCTCACCACCATCAAGGGGCCGGGATACGCAGTATTTT
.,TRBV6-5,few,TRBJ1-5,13,CASSPLGVQPQHF,TGTGCCAGCAGTCCCTTAGGGGTTCAGCCCCAGCATTTT
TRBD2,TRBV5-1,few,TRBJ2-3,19,CASSLALAGGPVSTDTQYF,TGCGCCAGCAGCTTGGCCTTGGCGGGAGGGCCCGTGAGCACAGATACGCAGTATTTT
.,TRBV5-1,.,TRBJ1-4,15,CASSPQGATNEKLFF,TGCGCCAGCAGCCCACAGGGTGCAACTAATGAAAAACTGTTTTTT
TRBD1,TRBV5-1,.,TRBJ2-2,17,CASSLATGQGAGGELFF,TGCGCCAGCAGCTTGGCCACCGGACAGGGGGCCGGCGGGGAGCTGTTTTTT
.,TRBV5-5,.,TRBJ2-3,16,CASSLSGPRPTDTQYF,TGTGCCAGCAGCTTAAGTGGTCCTAGGCCCACAGATACGCAGTATTTT
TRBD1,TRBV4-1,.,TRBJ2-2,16,CASSHAGTGGFGELFF,TGCGCCAGCAGCCATGCCGGGACAGGGGGGTTCGGGGAGCTGTTTTTT
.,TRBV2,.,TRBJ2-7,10,CASSGPNKYF,TGTGCCAGCAGTGGGCCGAATAAGTACTTC
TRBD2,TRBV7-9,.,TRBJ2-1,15,CASSLQRGSYNEQFF,TGTGCCAGCAGCTTACAGCGGGGCTCCTACAATGAGCAGTTCTTC
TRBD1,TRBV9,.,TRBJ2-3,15,CASSETGGYTDTQYF,TGTGCCAGCAGCGAGACAGGGGGCTACACAGATACGCAGTATTTT
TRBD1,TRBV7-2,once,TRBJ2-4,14,CASSPGQGENIQYF,TGTGCCAGCAGCCCCGGACAGGGCGAAAACATTCAGTACTTC
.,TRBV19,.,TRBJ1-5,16,CASKPSLGPLNQPQHF,TGTGCCAGTAAACCCTCGCTGGGCCCCCTCAATCAGCCCCAGCATTTT
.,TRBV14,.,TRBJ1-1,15,CASTRHVSQNTEAFF,TGTGCCAGCACCCGACACGTATCCCAGAACACTGAAGCTTTCTTT
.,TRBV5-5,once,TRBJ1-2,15,CASSLAVSVGYGYTF,TGTGCCAGCAGCTTGGCCGTGAGCGTCGGCTATGGCTACACCTTC
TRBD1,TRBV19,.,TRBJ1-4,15,CASSKDRGPDEKLFF,TGTGCCAGTAGTAAGGACAGGGGGCCAGATGAAAAACTGTTTTTT
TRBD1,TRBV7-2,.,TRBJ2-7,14,CASSLGRGLYEQYF,TGTGCCAGCAGCTTAGGCAGGGGGCTTTACGAGCAGTACTTC
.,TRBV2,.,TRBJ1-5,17,CASRPGQPASLNQPQHF,TGTGCCAGCAGACCTGGACAGCCAGCTAGTCTCAATCAGCCCCAGCATTTT
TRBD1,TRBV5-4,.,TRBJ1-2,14,CASSYGTVEYGYTF,TGTGCCAGCAGCTACGGGACAGTGGAGTATGGCTACACCTTC
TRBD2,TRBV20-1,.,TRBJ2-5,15,CSASGGASGEETQYF,TGCAGTGCTAGTGGGGGGGCTAGCGGGGAAGAGACCCAGTACTTC
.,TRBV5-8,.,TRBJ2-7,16,CASSLEVEGSTYEQYF,TGTGCCAGCAGCTTGGAGGTCGAGGGTTCAACCTACGAGCAGTACTTC
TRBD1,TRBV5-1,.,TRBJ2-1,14,CASSLNRGSNEQFF,TGCGCCAGCAGCTTGAACAGGGGGAGCAATGAGCAGTTCTTC
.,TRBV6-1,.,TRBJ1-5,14,CASSEVWRSQPQHF,TGTGCCAGCAGTGAAGTCTGGAGGTCCCAGCCCCAGCATTTT
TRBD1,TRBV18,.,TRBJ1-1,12,CASSGQGTEAFF,TGTGCCAGCTCAGGACAGGGGACTGAAGCTTTCTTT
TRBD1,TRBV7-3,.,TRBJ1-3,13,CASSSLQGSTIYF,TGTGCCAGCAGCTCCTTACAGGGGAGCACCATATATTTT
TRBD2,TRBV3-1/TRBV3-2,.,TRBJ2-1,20,CASSQGGIIAGARRYNEQFF,TGTGCCAGCAGCCAAGGAGGGATTATTGCGGGAGCCAGAAGATACAATGAGCAGTTCTTC
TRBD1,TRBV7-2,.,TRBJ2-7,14,CASSAGQGTYEQYF,TGTGCCAGCAGCGCAGGACAGGGTACCTACGAGCAGTACTTC
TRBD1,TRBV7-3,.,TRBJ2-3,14,CASSPGQGGDTQYF,TGTGCCAGCAGCCCCGGACAGGGGGGAGATACGCAGTATTTT
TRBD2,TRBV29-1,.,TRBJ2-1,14,CSVKGTSGDNEQFF,TGCAGCGTTAAAGGGACTAGCGGGGACAATGAGCAGTTCTTC
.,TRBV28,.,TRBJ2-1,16,CASSSYTAARVNEQFF,TGTGCCAGCAGTTCCTACACTGCCGCCCGGGTCAATGAGCAGTTCTTC
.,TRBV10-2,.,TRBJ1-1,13,CASSERGGSEAFF,TGCGCCAGCAGTGAGAGGGGGGGCAGTGAAGCTTTCTTT
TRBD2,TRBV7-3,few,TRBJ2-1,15,CASSPGTSGSNEQFF,TGTGCCAGCAGCCCGGGGACTAGCGGGAGCAATGAGCAGTTCTTC
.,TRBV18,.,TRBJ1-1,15,CASSPLGQGNTEAFF,TGTGCCAGCTCACCACTAGGCCAGGGAAACACTGAAGCTTTCTTT
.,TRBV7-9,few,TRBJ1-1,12,CASSLEDIEAFF,TGTGCCAGCAGCTTAGAGGACATTGAAGCTTTCTTT
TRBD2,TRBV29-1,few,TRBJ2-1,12,CSVGLGYNEQFF,TGCAGCGTGGGACTAGGATACAATGAGCAGTTCTTC
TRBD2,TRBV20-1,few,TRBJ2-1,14,CSASFSSGYNEQFF,TGCAGTGCTAGTTTTTCTAGCGGGTACAATGAGCAGTTCTTC
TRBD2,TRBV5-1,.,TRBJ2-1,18,CASSLGLAGRSSYNEQFF,TGCGCCAGCAGCTTGGGGCTAGCGGGCCGCAGCTCCTACAATGAGCAGTTCTTC
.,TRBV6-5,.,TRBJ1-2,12,CASSLERGGYTF,TGTGCCAGCTCCCTCGAGAGGGGGGGCTACACCTTC
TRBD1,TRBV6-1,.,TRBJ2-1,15,CASSEAGQDYNEQFF,TGTGCCAGCAGTGAAGCAGGACAGGATTACAATGAGCAGTTCTTC
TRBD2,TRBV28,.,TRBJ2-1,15,CASSSRTSGDNEQFF,TGTGCCAGCAGTTCCCGGACTAGCGGGGACAATGAGCAGTTCTTC
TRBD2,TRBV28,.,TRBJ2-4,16,CASTLGGVQRENIQYF,TGTGCCAGCACCCTTGGGGGGGTCCAGCGAGAAAACATTCAGTACTTC
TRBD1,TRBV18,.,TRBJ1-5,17,CASSPSGGTGNNQPQHF,TGTGCCAGCTCACCATCAGGAGGGACAGGGAACAATCAGCCCCAGCATTTT
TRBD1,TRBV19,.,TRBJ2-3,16,CASSIMTGSSTDTQYF,TGTGCCAGTAGTATCATGACAGGGAGCAGCACAGATACGCAGTATTTT
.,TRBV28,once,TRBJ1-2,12,CASSRSTYGYTF,TGTGCCAGCAGTCGAAGCACTTATGGCTACACCTTC
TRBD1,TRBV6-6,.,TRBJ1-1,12,CASSSRDSKAFF,TGTGCCAGCAGCAGCCGGGACAGTAAAGCTTTCTTT
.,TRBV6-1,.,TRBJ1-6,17,CASSEALTVGHYSPLHF,TGTGCCAGCAGTGAAGCGCTAACAGTTGGGCATTATTCACCCCTCCACTTT
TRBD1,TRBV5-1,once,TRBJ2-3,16,CASSLVRDRGSTTQYF,TGCGCCAGCAGCTTGGTGAGGGACAGGGGCTCTACTACGCAGTATTTT
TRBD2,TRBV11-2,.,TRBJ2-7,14,CASSRRLAGHEQYF,TGTGCCAGCAGCCGACGACTAGCGGGACACGAGCAGTACTTC